These T cell receptor beta chains were read from a single sample in a study of tumor-infiltrating lymphocytes in primary liver carcinoma. MiXCR, run by TCRdb on the multiplex PCR reads, gives a single entry per CDR3 protein. In the table there are around 22,000 distinct CDR3 sequences, around 80% of which are singletons. Specimen: liver tumor tissue from sampling region 2. These receptors came from a woman aged 25 to 45 with primary liver carcinoma and hepatitis B virus infection. Both conserved end residues are trimmed from each CDR3. The D gene is left open where the match is weak.

TRBV30	-	TRBJ1-5	ARSPGAGGPQH
TRBV10-2	-	TRBJ2-1	ASRRKEGYNEQF
TRBV20-1	TRBD2	TRBJ2-7	SAGADSGSREQY
TRBV11-2	TRBD2	TRBJ2-1	ASSLLAGKCGQF
TRBV11-2	TRBD2	TRBJ2-7	ASSLSVGLAGGGYERY
TRBV10-3	-	TRBJ2-1	AISLTATWDGQF
TRBV20-1	TRBD2	TRBJ2-1	SARDSRGTSGGYEQF
TRBV28	-	TRBJ2-7	ASNSKPCGVFYEQY
TRBV6-1	-	TRBJ2-2	ASSAVWELF
TRBV6-2/TRBV6-3	-	TRBJ2-6	TSSYGGLGANVLT
TRBV4-1	-	TRBJ1-1	ASIQDPRRALNPEAF
TRBV5-5	-	TRBJ1-4	ASSLRLGGRVATNEKLF
TRBV4-2	-	TRBJ2-6	ANSQDRLAGANVLT
TRBV6-2/TRBV6-3	-	TRBJ2-3	ASSYYIARGTIL
TRBV4-3	-	TRBJ2-3	ASSQSVWLGDPDDMHY
TRBV20-1	TRBD2	TRBJ2-2	SARGLAGRDTGELF
TRBV6-5	-	TRBJ1-1	ASSYGCGGRGTEDF
TRBV12-3/TRBV12-4	TRBD2	TRBJ2-1	DSSLSGTSELEQF
TRBV5-1	-	TRBJ2-5	ASCSDRVGQETQY
TRBV5-5	-	TRBJ1-6	ASSLDVSTSPLR
TRBV30	-	TRBJ2-3	AWSDGRGDTQY
TRBV4-1	-	TRBJ1-2	ASRQDQWTESGGYT
TRBV11-2	-	TRBJ2-5	ASSPRRIEARY
TRBV29-1	-	TRBJ2-1	SHRIDYNDQF
TRBV6-5	TRBD1	TRBJ2-2	ASSPRTGFTGEVL
TRBV4-3	-	TRBJ1-1	ASSRDPGSPAF
TRBV5-4	-	TRBJ2-1	ASSPEGGDLYEQF
TRBV6-5	TRBD1	TRBJ2-5	GSSTDRGLTHY
TRBV10-3	-	TRBJ2-1	AIKWDASGRSLDEQF
TRBV14	-	TRBJ2-2	TSSPGRNTWELF
TRBV5-6	-	TRBJ2-7	VSNFSYEQY
TRBV4-3	-	TRBJ2-7	ASSQAVTGGHIRYEQH